This TCR beta chain was captured by sequencing in a study of blood T cell repertoires in COVID-19. Study-level information: There were acute and convalescent COVID-19 samples, and they came from the United States, Italy and Spain. The analysed material was cDNA or gDNA that came from T cells, B-cell-depleted T cells, or PBMCs.

TCRdb keeps only in-frame clones here, not all; method: immunoSEQ multiplex PCR. The table records 150,000 to 200,000 clones, roughly nine tenths of them present only once. The V and J ends lost 8 bases and 0 bases respectively, with 7 bases between them. Looked up from germline, CDR1 is MNHEY and CDR2 is SMNVEV (reference sequence). This CDR3 contains 12 residues. The rearrangement uses TRBV27 and TRBJ1-1; D gene ambiguous. The sequenced sample was peripheral blood. This sequence was found in a man between 18 and 29 years old who had recovered from COVID-19. Written as DNA, the CDR3 is TGTGCCAGCGGGAGTTTGAACACTGAAGCTTTCTTT. Protein product: CASGSLNTEAFF.